One sample yielded the 21 T cell receptor beta chains listed below, sequenced in a study of response to subunit inactivated influenza vaccine. TCRdb analysed the RT-PCR reads with MiXCR anew, one entry per CDR3 protein. The sample has approximately 570,000 distinct CDR3 sequences, 7.5% to 8.5% seen once. The sample in question was PBMCs from blood, obtained less than 30 months after vaccination. The source of these receptors is a man between 50 and 75 years old who received an inactivated influenza vaccine.

This clonotype has just a few counts. The rearrangement links TRBV12-3 or TRBV12-4 to TRBJ1-2, with D tentatively TRBD1 (6 bases). This CDR3 region has 14 residues. Trimming removed 5 bases from V and 7 bases from J, with 17 bases in between. The CDR3 sequence is CASSPQGTVGGYTF. The CDR3 bases are TGTGCCAGCAGTCCACAGGGAACCGTGGGTGGCTACACCTTC.

This chain joins TRBV20-1 and TRBJ2-7; TRBD2 agrees at 8 bases. The trim removed 6 bases at V and 0 bases at J, leaving 13 bases unmatched. Looked up from germline, CDR1 is DFQATT and CDR2 is SNEGSKA (reference sequence). The CDR3 extends over 16 amino acids. CDR3 in amino acids: CSARASLAGSSYEQYF. CDR3 nucleotide sequence: TGCAGTGCCCGTGCCTCCCTAGCGGGTAGCTCCTACGAGCAGTACTTC.

The table lists this clonotype with many counts. This chain connects TRBV6-5 to TRBJ2-3; D may be TRBD1 or TRBD2 (5 bases each). The germline CDR1 and CDR2 sequences are MNHEY and SVGAGI. This CDR3 spans 14 amino acids. V gave up 2 bases and J gave up 2 bases, with 8 bases separating them. CDR3 DNA sequence: TGTGCCAGCAGTTACAGGGACCTCACAGATACGCAGTATTTT. Residues: CASSYRDLTDTQYF.

This clonotype appeared many times. The rearrangement links TRBV20-1 to TRBJ2-7, with D unclear. The germline V gene has CDR1 DFQATT and CDR2 SNEGSKA (reference sequence). This CDR3 is 14 amino acids long. Trimming stripped 3 bases from V and 2 bases from J, with 14 bases between. In DNA form, the CDR3 reads TGCAGTGCTAGTGCCCGGGTCCGTACCTACGAGCAGTACTTC. This encodes CSASARVRTYEQYF.

Many counts were recorded for this clonotype. V gene TRBV20-1 combines with J gene TRBJ1-5; D ambiguous. Germline V gene sequence: CDR1 DFQATT, CDR2 SNEGSKA (reference sequence). V was pared by 0 bases and J by 0 bases, with 12 bases between. This CDR3 spans 16 amino acids. The CDR3 loop is CSARDLRHDSNQPQHF. The CDR3 DNA reads TGCAGTGCTAGAGATCTTCGCCACGATAGCAATCAGCCCCAGCATTTT.

This sequence joins TRBV12-3 or TRBV12-4 and TRBJ2-6; no definite D call. The V gene lost 5 bases and the J gene lost 12 bases, with 8 bases spanning the gap. The CDR3 length is 11 residues. The CDR3 sequence is CASSTSVVLTF. The CDR3 DNA reads TGTGCCAGCAGTACTTCAGTCGTCCTGACTTTC.

J is TRBJ2-7 and V is TRBV27, with TRBD1 as a possible D gene (5 bases). V lost 4 bases, J lost 2 bases, and 9 bases lay in between. The CDR3 sequence is 13 residues long. CDR1 MNHEY and CDR2 SMNVEV come from the germline V gene (reference sequence). Here the CDR3 reads CASSSDKTYEQYF. The CDR3 coding sequence is TGTGCCAGCAGTTCGGACAAGACCTACGAGCAGTACTTC.

This clonotype came up many times. The gene calls are TRBV7-8 and TRBJ2-3; D unresolved. The CDR3 is 11 amino acids. Trimming took 5 bases from V and 7 from J, leaving 7 bases between them. Germline CDR1 is SGHVS and CDR2 is FQNEAQ. DNA of the CDR3: TGTGCCAGCAGCGCATCGTATACGCAGTATTTT. This codes for CASSASYTQYF.

The chain carries TRBV7-9 and TRBJ2-3; D possibly corresponds to TRBD2 (7 bases). V lost 7 bases, J lost 11 bases, and 19 bases lay in between. The CDR3 extends over 13 amino acids. The V gene's germline CDR1 is SEHNR and CDR2 FQNEAQ (reference sequence). This chain's CDR3 is CASIGGGYIKQYF. Written as DNA, the CDR3 is TGTGCCAGCATTGGCGGGGGCTATATCAAGCAGTATTTT.

This clonotype was recorded many times. The CDR3 DNA follows: TGTGCCAGCAGCTTAGAGCAGGGCAATCAGCCCCAGCATTTT. This sequence encodes CASSLEQGNQPQHF. V gene TRBV7-9 combines with J gene TRBJ1-5, with D unresolved. The germline V gene has CDR1 SEHNR and CDR2 FQNEAQ (reference sequence). The CDR3 has 14 amino acids. Trimming left V 1 base short and J 2 bases short, with 6 bases between.

This clonotype was found many times. The CDR3 reads CASIRDRGYNEQFF. The DNA for the CDR3 is TGTGCCAGCATCCGGGACAGGGGCTACAATGAGCAGTTCTTC. This chain connects TRBV12-3 or TRBV12-4 to TRBJ2-1, with 10 bases lining up with TRBD1. Losses at the gene ends were 7 bases for V and 3 bases for J; bases not matched to a gene: 3. This CDR3 spans 14 amino acids.

This clonotype has a handful of counts. This chain joins TRBV7-9 and TRBJ1-1; D unclear. The germline V and J ends were trimmed by 5 bases and 6 bases, with 13 bases remaining between them. The CDR3 has 13 amino acids. Germline CDR1 SEHNR, CDR2 FQNEAQ (reference sequence). The CDR3 DNA is TGTGCCAGCAGCCCGCTTAATGCCGCTGAAGCTTTCTTT. Protein product: CASSPLNAAEAFF.

This clonotype was picked up a small number of times. V usage is TRBV20-1 and J usage is TRBJ1-1; 9 bases fit TRBD1. CDR1 and CDR2 from the germline V gene are DFQATT and SNEGSKA (reference sequence). The CDR3 is made up of 17 amino acids. After removal of 0 bases from V and 0 bases from J, the junction contained 8 bases not matched to a gene. CDR3 amino acids: CSARDVQGARMNTEAFF. CDR3 nucleotides: TGCAGTGCTAGAGACGTACAGGGGGCTCGGATGAACACTGAAGCTTTCTTT.

This clonotype was found a few times. J is TRBJ2-7 and V is TRBV9; 9 bases align to TRBD1. Losses at the gene ends were 0 bases for V and 2 bases for J; bases not matched to a gene: 0. Germline-derived CDR1 and CDR2 are SGDLS and YYNGEE. The CDR3 runs to 14 residues. CDR3 in amino acids: CASSVGTGAYEQYF. DNA for the CDR3: TGTGCCAGCAGCGTAGGGACAGGGGCCTACGAGCAGTACTTC.

As for this clonotype: The junction differs from germline at one of its ends, possibly a read error. The rearrangement joins TRBV7-9 to TRBJ2-5; D uncertain. Germline lookup yields CDR1 SEHNR and CDR2 FQNEAQ (reference sequence). This CDR3 is built from 14 residues. Here the CDR3 reads CASSSRSGQETHYF. The CDR3 nucleotides read TGTGCCAGCAGCTCCCGGTCCGGGCAAGAGACCCACTACTTC.

This clonotype showed up many times. The genes are TRBV18 and TRBJ1-1; possibly TRBD1 for D (5 bases). Germline V gene sequence: CDR1 KGHSH, CDR2 LQKENI. V dropped 2 bases and J dropped 0 bases, with 19 bases sitting between them. This CDR3 spans 18 amino acids. The CDR3 DNA is TGTGCCAGCTCACCAAGTGGAAGGGGCGCGGAGGTGAACACTGAAGCTTTCTTT. It translates to CASSPSGRGAEVNTEAFF.

There are a few counts of this clonotype. The genes are TRBV7-8 and TRBJ2-1; no clear D gene. This CDR3 region has 16 residues. V was trimmed by 5 bases and J by 4 bases, leaving 18 bases between them. From germline, CDR1 is SGHVS and CDR2 FQNEAQ. CDR3 nucleotide sequence: TGTGCCAGCAGCCCATTTAAGGGATCCCCTTACAATGAGCAGTTCTTC. Its protein product is CASSPFKGSPYNEQFF. Full variable domain (remainder filled in from reference TRBV7-8 and TRBJ2-1): GAGVSQSPRYKVAKRGQDVALRCDPISGHVSLFWYQQALGQGPEFLTYFQNEAQLDKSGLPSDRFFAERPEGSVSTLKIQRTQQEDSAVYLCASSPFKGSPYNEQFFGPGTRLTVL.

Ten or more counts support this clonotype. The chain carries TRBV19 and TRBJ2-2; the D gene is possibly TRBD2 (5 bases). Trimming cost V 4 bases and J 2 bases, with 11 bases left between them. The germline CDR1 and CDR2 sequences are LNHDA and SQIVND (reference sequence). The CDR3 runs to 15 residues. As DNA, the CDR3 is TGTGCCAGTAGTAAGATGACGGGAAACACCGGGGAGCTGTTTTTT. Residues: CASSKMTGNTGELFF. Full variable domain (rest looked up from reference TRBV19 and TRBJ2-2): DGGITQSPKYLFRKEGQNVTLSCEQNLNHDAMYWYRQDPGQGLRLIYYSQIVNDFQKGDIAEGYSVSREKKESFPLTVTSAQKNPTAFYLCASSKMTGNTGELFFGEGSRLTVL.

This clonotype was found many times. V and J are TRBV29-1 and TRBJ1-2; D possibly corresponds to TRBD1 (6 bases). The CDR3 runs 11 residues. V was cut by 6 bases and J by 8 bases, with 13 bases left in between. The V gene's germline CDR1 is SQVTM and CDR2 ANQGSEA. The CDR3 sequence: CSVQGWEGYTF. CDR3 DNA: TGCAGCGTGCAGGGGTGGGAAGGCTACACCTTC. The full variable domain, in which reference TRBV29-1 and TRBJ1-2 provide the parts outside the CDR3, is SAVISQKPSRDICQRGTSLTIQCQVDSQVTMMFWYRQQPGQSLTLIATANQGSEATYESGFVIDKFPISRPNLTFSTLTVSNMSPEDSSIYLCSVQGWEGYTFGSGTRLTVV.

The CDR3 loop is CASTNVGRGGQFF. In nucleotides, the CDR3 is TGTGCCAGTACCAACGTCGGGCGGGGGGGGCAGTTCTTC. The chain joins TRBV19 to TRBJ2-1, with TRBD2 matching 9 bases. The CDR3 loop spans 13 amino acids. The germline V gene has CDR1 LNHDA and CDR2 SQIVND (reference sequence). The J segment lost 12 bases and the V segment lost 7 bases, leaving 10 bases of the junction unmatched.

This clonotype has ten or more counts. This chain connects TRBV7-2 to TRBJ1-6; 12 nucleotides align to TRBD1. The J segment lost 10 bases and the V segment lost 1 base, leaving 5 bases of the junction unmatched. Per the germline V gene, CDR1 is SGHTA and CDR2 is FQGNSA. This CDR3 is 16 amino acids long. The DNA of the CDR3 is TGTGCCAGCAGCTTAGTAGGGACAGGGGGCGGGTCACCCCTCCACTTT. Protein: CASSLVGTGGGSPLHF.